This TCR beta chain comes out of a study of blood T cell repertoires in COVID-19 (dated by TCRdb to the early 2020s). As for the study more broadly: Samples covering the acute and convalescent phases of COVID-19 were provided by collaborators in the United States, Italy and Spain. The prospective study material was composed of cDNA or gDNA derived from T cells, B-cell-depleted T cells, or PBMCs. Subjects who had been exposed to COVID-19, were actively infected with it, or had recovered from it provided the deeply sampled blood TCRbeta repertoires that made up the dataset. A freely available public database, intended as a resource for researchers studying the immune response to SARS-CoV-2, is where the repertoires were released. The samples were drawn from the first 160 participants of the ongoing ImmuneRACE study and from over a thousand subjects provided by 6 global collaborators. A de-identified subject ID, COVID-19 status, age in years and sex were almost always included in the sample metadata. Where available, HLA class I and class II types were taken from metadata supplied by the sample provider and were not determined by assay-based typing. The investigation overall reported the following: The quantity of clinical and demographic metadata differed by source and by participant and was supplied without curation.

The immunoSEQ Assay, a bias-controlled multiplex PCR, was used to amplify TCRbeta CDR3 regions from genomic DNA. The authors' analysis ran thus. The number of nucleated cells in each sample was estimated by amplification of reference gene primers within the assay. To quantify the absolute abundance of each unique TCRbeta CDR3 rearrangement, sequence reads were collapsed and filtered. For each sample, productive Simpson clonality was calculated as the square root of Simpson's diversity index across productive rearrangements. This is the immuneACCESS table as TCRdb keeps it, with only in-frame sequences that have V and J called. A part of the clones is gone; compared with another copy, unresolved V genes explain less than half, and the rest is unexplained. Clone size and V and J calls were adopted from that table, with D and trimming inferred from the DNA. For this sample there are about 76,000 clones; about 85% appear just once. Of the sample, 9.5% to 12% is held by the ten largest clones.

One collaborating source in Seattle enrolled patients during active infection and followed them longitudinally through the course of disease. Whole blood was collected in K2EDTA tubes by collaborating institutions according to the institutions' own protocols. Collaborator samples were shipped for TCRbeta analysis as frozen whole blood, isolated PBMCs, or DNA extracted from either sample type. With regard to this clone: Its target antigen remains unknown. Base qualities are not provided; no much larger clone lies one nucleotide away.

From a lookup of the germline V gene, CDR1 and CDR2 are SGHTA and FQGTGA. Deletion took 0 bases off V and 5 bases off J, with a span of 5 bases between the germline ends. From the cysteine up to the phenylalanine, the CDR3 has a length of 13 residues. Just CDR3 DNA is preserved here, 39 bases in frame from base 1. The source is a man aged 55-75 years with COVID-19, enrolled during active disease. Sequencing input: peripheral blood. The chain is encoded by TRBV7-3 joined to TRBJ2-1, with TRBD1 perhaps the D gene, on 5 matching bases. This receptor carries the CDR3 CASSLTQDNEQFF. The sequenced DNA is TGTGCCAGCAGCTTAACACAGGACAATGAGCAGTTCTTC.